The T cell receptor beta chain described here comes from a study of cytomegalovirus exposure and HLA in healthy donors. Germline-derived CDR1 and CDR2 are LNHDA and SQIVND (reference sequence). CDR3 length: 12 residues. V dropped 8 bases and J dropped 4 bases, with 11 bases sitting between them. Use of 60 Vbeta and 13 Jbeta primers characterized the PCR. TCRdb's copy holds only in-frame clones and misses some; the assay was immunoSEQ multiplex PCR. The data show roughly 100,000 clones, 60% to 85% seen once. Sample: PBMCs. The clonotype was recovered from a woman aged 35 to 49 in good health and CMV-seronegative. The V and J genes are TRBV19 and TRBJ1-2; the D gene is possibly TRBD1 (6 bases). The CDR3 DNA reads TGTGCCAGTCTCGACAGGCTCTATGGCTACACCTTC. It encodes CASLDRLYGYTF.